The clone carrying this TCR beta chain was seen a handful of times. Its antigen is undetermined. The data stem from a study of response to subunit inactivated influenza vaccine. TCRdb itself ran the RT-PCR reads through MiXCR, one entry per CDR3 protein. The sample yields about 700,000 distinct CDR3 sequences, 14% seen once. Study-wide points: Every seasonal influenza vaccination brings in few new T cells, the authors suggested.

The CDR3 is made up of 13 amino acids. Per the germline V gene, CDR1 is SGHTA and CDR2 is FQGNSA. Between the trimmed V and J ends, which lost 3 bases and 14 bases, there was a span of 14 bases. The chain is built from TRBV7-2 and TRBJ1-6, with D perhaps TRBD1 (5 bases). The source was PBMCs from blood, collected roughly 15 days before vaccination. The sequence was collected from a man in his fifties who received an inactivated influenza vaccine. The CDR3 reads CASSFTGFEALHF. The DNA for the CDR3 is TGTGCCAGCAGCTTTACAGGATTTGAAGCCCTCCACTTT.